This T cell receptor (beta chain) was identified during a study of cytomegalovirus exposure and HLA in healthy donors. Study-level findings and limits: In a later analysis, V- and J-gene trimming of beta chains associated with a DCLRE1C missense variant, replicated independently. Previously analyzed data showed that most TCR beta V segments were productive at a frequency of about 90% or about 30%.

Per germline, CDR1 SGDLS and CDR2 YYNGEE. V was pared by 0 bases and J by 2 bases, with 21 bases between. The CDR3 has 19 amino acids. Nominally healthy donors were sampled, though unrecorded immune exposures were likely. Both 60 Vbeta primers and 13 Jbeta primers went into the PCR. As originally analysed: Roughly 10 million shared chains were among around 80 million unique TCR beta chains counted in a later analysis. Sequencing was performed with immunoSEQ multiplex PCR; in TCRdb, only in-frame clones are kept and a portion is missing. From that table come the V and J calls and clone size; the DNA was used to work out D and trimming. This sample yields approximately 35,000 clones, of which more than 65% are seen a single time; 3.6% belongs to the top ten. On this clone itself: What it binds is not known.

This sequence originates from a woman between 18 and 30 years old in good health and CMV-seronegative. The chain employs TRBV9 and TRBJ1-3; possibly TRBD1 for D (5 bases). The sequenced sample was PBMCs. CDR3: CASSVGEGDYWGAGNTIYF. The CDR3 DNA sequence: TGTGCCAGCAGCGTAGGCGAAGGGGACTATTGGGGGGCTGGAAACACCATATATTTT.